This T cell receptor beta chain emerged from a study of shared T cell receptors in the human thymus. Sequencing used immunoSEQ multiplex PCR; TCRdb keeps in-frame clones, though not all of them. The sample lists some 700,000 clones; 75% to 90% were seen once. The V and J ends lost 5 bases and 7 bases, in that order; junction bases with no gene match: 9. This CDR3 spans 15 amino acids. Germline V CDR1 and CDR2: SGHTA, FQGNSA. The data also belong to a second study, concerning human thymus T cells.

This receptor was identified in a girl younger than two with a congenital heart defect. The V call is TRBV7-2, the J call TRBJ1-5; 9 positions agree with TRBD1. Sequencing was done on a sample of thymocytes. The chain's CDR3 is CASSPRTGAGQPQHF. CDR3 DNA: TGTGCCAGCAGCCCCCGGACAGGGGCAGGGCAGCCCCAGCATTTT. The full variable domain, completed using reference TRBV7-2 and TRBJ1-5, is GAGVSQSPSNKVTEKGKDVELRCDPISGHTALYWYRQSLGQGLEFLIYFQGNSAPDKSGLPSDRFSAERTGGSVSTLTIQRTQQEDSAVYLCASSPRTGAGQPQHFGDGTRLSIL.